This TCR beta chain was identified during a study of vaccination effects on CD4 cells after COVID-19. Across the whole study: After expansion with viral peptide pools in the ViraFEST assay, antigen-specific CD4+ T cells were sequenced. Sampling occurred a median 72 days post second dose, range 14 to 241.

This clone was counted a few times. Its antigen remains unidentified. Subsequent to less than twelve days of culture, CD4+ T cells were isolated. Participants were given two doses of BNT162b2 or mRNA-1273 vaccine. On both days 3 and 7, half of the culture medium was replaced with IL-2 medium. The germline CDR1 and CDR2 sequences are SGHDN and FVKESK. V gave up 4 bases and J gave up 3 bases, with 9 bases separating them. This CDR3 comprises 13 residues. Libraries were prepared by immunoSEQ multiplex PCR; TCRdb keeps only in-frame clonotypes and omits some of them. Among around 66,000 clones, roughly 74% were seen once, and the ten largest hold about 2%.

Sample: CD4+ T cells from PBMCs cultured without peptide, taken after COVID-19 vaccination. This chain connects TRBV14 to TRBJ1-1; D is uncertain. The receptor's source is a human donor who received a COVID-19 vaccine. The CDR3 DNA is TGTGCCAGCAGCCGATTCGGGGACACTGAAGCTTTCTTT. It yields the protein CASSRFGDTEAFF. Looking up the rest from reference TRBV14 and TRBJ1-1 gives the full variable domain: EAGVTQFPSHSVIEKGQTVTLRCDPISGHDNLYWYRRVMGKEIKFLLHFVKESKQDESGMPNNRFLAERTGGTYSTLKVQPAELEDSGVYFCASSRFGDTEAFFGQGTRLTVV.